Listed here are 6 T cell receptor beta chains from one sample, sequenced in a study of identical twins. MiXCR, run by TCRdb on the 5' RACE reads, gives a single entry per CDR3 protein. The repertoire holds 200,000 to 250,000 distinct CDR3 sequences, with roughly 12% as singletons. Separately, the same data were catalogued under a study of yellow fever vaccine responses in identical twins.

Material: memory (CD45RO+) T cells sorted from blood. Receptors were obtained from a woman between 18 and 30 years old in good health.

This clonotype was found a few times. DNA for the CDR3: TGCAGTGCTAGACTTTCAGGAGCTTTCTTT. Protein: CSARLSGAFF. The chain employs TRBV20-1 and TRBJ1-1; D not resolved. The V gene's germline CDR1 is DFQATT and CDR2 SNEGSKA (reference sequence). The CDR3 runs to 10 residues. V shed 2 bases and J shed 10 bases, with 8 bases lying between them.

This clonotype has a count of ten or more. The chain employs TRBV12-3 or TRBV12-4 and TRBJ1-5, with D perhaps TRBD1 (5 bases). The CDR3 is 15 amino acids. V lost 6 bases and J 2 bases, leaving 14 bases between the germline ends. The chain's CDR3 is CASRGGFRGNQPQHF. CDR3 sequence (DNA): TGTGCCAGCAGGGGGGGGTTTAGGGGCAATCAGCCCCAGCATTTT.

This clonotype was recorded many times. The chain couples TRBV7-3 to TRBJ2-1; TRBD2 matches at 11 bases. J gave up 7 bases and V 5 bases, and 7 bases lay outside the gene matches. This CDR3 comprises 15 residues. Germline CDR1 SGHTA, CDR2 FQGTGA. CDR3: CASSIRLAGLNEQFF. CDR3 in DNA: TGTGCCAGCAGCATTAGACTAGCGGGGCTTAATGAGCAGTTCTTC.

Many counts were recorded for this clonotype. The chain couples TRBV29-1 to TRBJ1-1; D remains unclear. The V end lost 2 bases, the J end lost 2 bases, and 15 bases lay between the germline ends. The CDR3 consists of 15 residues. Per germline, CDR1 SQVTM and CDR2 ANQGSEA. CDR3 in amino acids: CSVEWLPRGNTEAFF. The CDR3 DNA reads TGCAGCGTTGAATGGTTGCCCCGCGGAAACACTGAAGCTTTCTTT.

The chain has TRBV4-1 and TRBJ2-4; TRBD1 aligns across 10 bases. This CDR3 is 16 amino acids long. Germline CDR1 reads MGHRA; CDR2 reads YSYEKL. Trimming at V came to 0 bases and at J to 9 bases, leaving 8 bases not matched to a gene. CDR3 residues: CASSQDGAGTGVIQYF. CDR3 coding DNA: TGCGCCAGCAGCCAAGATGGGGCGGGGACAGGGGTCATTCAGTACTTC.

This rearrangement joins TRBV25-1 to TRBJ2-5, with a weak D call TRBD1 (5 bases). Trimming removed 2 bases from V and 5 bases from J, with 9 bases in between. From germline, CDR1 is MGHDK and CDR2 SYGVNS. The CDR3 length is 13 residues. Here the CDR3 DNA reads TGTGCCAGCAGTGAAGAGTCAGGGGAGACCCAGTACTTC. Translating it yields CASSEESGETQYF.